This TCR beta chain stems from a study of blood T cell repertoires in COVID-19. Study-level background: Samples taken during acute and convalescent COVID-19 were collected in the United States, Italy and Spain.

V lost 0 bases to trimming and J lost 6 bases, with 8 bases between them. The V gene's germline CDR1 is MNHNY and CDR2 SVGAGI (reference sequence). This CDR3 region has 14 residues. In the original workflow: How many nucleated cells were present was estimated from reference gene primer amplification. The protocol was immunoSEQ multiplex PCR, while the TCRdb copy is restricted to in-frame clones and leaves out a portion. The V and J calls and clone size are taken from that table; D and trimming were inferred from the DNA. The sample includes 300,000 to 400,000 clones, roughly 85% of them seen just once.

V is TRBV6-6 and J is TRBJ2-2, with TRBD2 as a possible D gene (5 bases). The clonotype originates from a human donor in a cohort sampled during active COVID-19. Sequencing used peripheral blood. The CDR3 spells CASSYSSDSGELFF. CDR3 coding DNA: TGTGCCAGCAGTTACTCGTCGGACTCCGGGGAGCTGTTTTTT.